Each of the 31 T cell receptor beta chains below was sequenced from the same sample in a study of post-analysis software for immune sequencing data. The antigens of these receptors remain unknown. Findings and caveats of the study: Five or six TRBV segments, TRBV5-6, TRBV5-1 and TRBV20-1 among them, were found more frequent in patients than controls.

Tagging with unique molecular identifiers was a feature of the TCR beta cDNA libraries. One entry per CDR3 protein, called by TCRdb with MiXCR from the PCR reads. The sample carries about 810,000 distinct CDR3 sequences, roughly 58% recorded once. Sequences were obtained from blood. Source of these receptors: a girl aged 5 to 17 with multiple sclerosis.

The CDR3 reads CASSLRLINYGYTF. The CDR3 coding sequence is TGCGCCAGCAGCCTCCGACTCATAAACTATGGCTACACCTTC. The chain employs TRBV4-1 and TRBJ1-2, with unresolved D. V lost 4 bases and J 2 bases, leaving 11 bases between the germline ends. The CDR3 has 14 amino acids. The germline V gene has CDR1 MGHRA and CDR2 YSYEKL.

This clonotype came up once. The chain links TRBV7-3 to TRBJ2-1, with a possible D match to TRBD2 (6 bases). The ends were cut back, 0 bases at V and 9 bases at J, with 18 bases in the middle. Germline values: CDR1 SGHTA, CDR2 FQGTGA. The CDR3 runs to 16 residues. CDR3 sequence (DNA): TGTGCCAGCAGCTTAACCCTAGCGCCTCAAGGCGGTGAGCAGTTCTTC. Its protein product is CASSLTLAPQGGEQFF.

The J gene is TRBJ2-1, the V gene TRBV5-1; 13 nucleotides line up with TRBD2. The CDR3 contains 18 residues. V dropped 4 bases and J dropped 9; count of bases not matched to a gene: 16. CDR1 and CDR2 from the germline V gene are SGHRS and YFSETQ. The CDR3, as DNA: TGCGCCAGCAGCCCGGGGGCGGAAACTAGCGGGAGGGCCCGTGAGCAGTTCTTC. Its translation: CASSPGAETSGRAREQFF.

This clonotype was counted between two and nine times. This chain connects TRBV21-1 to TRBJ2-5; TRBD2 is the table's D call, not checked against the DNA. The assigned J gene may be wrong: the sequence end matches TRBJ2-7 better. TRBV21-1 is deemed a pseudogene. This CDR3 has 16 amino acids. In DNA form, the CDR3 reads TGTGCCAGCAGCAAAGTGGGACTAGCTTTACCCTACGAGCAGTACTTC. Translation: CASSKVGLALPYEQYF.

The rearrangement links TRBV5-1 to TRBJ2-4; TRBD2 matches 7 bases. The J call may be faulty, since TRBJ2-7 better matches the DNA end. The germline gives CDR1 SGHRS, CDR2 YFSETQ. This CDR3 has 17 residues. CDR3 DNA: TGCGCCAGCAGCTTGGGGGTGAGGACGGGAGGCCACTACGAGCAGTACTTC. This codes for CASSLGVRTGGHYEQYF.

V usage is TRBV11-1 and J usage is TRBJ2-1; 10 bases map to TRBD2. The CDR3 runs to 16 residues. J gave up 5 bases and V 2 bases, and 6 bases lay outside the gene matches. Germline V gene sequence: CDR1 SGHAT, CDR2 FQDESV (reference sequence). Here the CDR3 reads CASSLPLAGENNEQFF. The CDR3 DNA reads TGTGCCAGCAGCTTACCGCTAGCGGGGGAAAACAATGAGCAGTTCTTC.

CDR3 sequence (DNA): TGTGCCAGCAGCCAAGAGGGGCTAGCGGCCAGGAACAATGAGCAGTTCTTC. Translation gives CASSQEGLAARNNEQFF. The chain uses TRBV4-2 and TRBJ2-1; 7 bases are a match to TRBD2. The J segment lost 5 bases and the V segment lost 0 bases, leaving 10 bases of the junction unmatched. The germline CDR1 and CDR2 sequences are LGHNA and YNFKEQ. The length of the CDR3 is 17 residues.

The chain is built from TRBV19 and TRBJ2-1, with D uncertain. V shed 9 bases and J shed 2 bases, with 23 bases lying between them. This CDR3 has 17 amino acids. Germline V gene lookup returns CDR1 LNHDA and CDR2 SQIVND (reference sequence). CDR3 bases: TGTGCCAGACTCCTGGGATCGGCTTTACTCACCTACAATGAGCAGTTCTTC. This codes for CARLLGSALLTYNEQFF.

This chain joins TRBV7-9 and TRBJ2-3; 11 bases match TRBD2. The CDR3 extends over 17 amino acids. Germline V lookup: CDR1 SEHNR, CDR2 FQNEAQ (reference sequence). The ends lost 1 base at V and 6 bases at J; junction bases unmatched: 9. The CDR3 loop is CASSLGGSGGATDTQYF. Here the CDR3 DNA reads TGTGCCAGCAGCTTAGGGGGTAGCGGGGGGGCCACGGATACGCAGTATTTT.

CDR3 bases: TGTGCCAGCAGTCGGGGAACTAACTATGGCTACACCTTC. Amino acid sequence: CASSRGTNYGYTF. The chain links TRBV27 to TRBJ1-2, with no clear D. The CDR3 contains 13 residues. V lost 5 bases and J 0 bases, leaving 7 bases between the germline ends. The germline CDR1 and CDR2 sequences are MNHEY and SMNVEV (reference sequence).

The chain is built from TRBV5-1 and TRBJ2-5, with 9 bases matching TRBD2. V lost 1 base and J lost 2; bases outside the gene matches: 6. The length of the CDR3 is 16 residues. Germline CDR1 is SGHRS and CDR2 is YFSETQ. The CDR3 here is CASSLNGGGVQETQYF. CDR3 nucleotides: TGCGCCAGCAGCTTGAACGGCGGGGGGGTGCAAGAGACCCAGTACTTC.

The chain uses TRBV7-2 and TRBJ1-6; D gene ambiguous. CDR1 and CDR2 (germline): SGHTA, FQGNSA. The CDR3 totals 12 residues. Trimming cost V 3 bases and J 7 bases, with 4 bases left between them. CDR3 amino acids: CASSFENSPLHF. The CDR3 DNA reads TGTGCCAGCAGCTTTGAGAATTCACCCCTCCACTTT.

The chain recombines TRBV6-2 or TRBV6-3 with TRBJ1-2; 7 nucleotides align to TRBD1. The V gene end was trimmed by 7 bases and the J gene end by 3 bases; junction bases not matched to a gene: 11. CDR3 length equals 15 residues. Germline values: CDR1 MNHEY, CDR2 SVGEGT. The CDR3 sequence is CASIPQDRLYYGYTF. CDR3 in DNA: TGTGCCAGCATCCCGCAGGACAGGCTCTACTATGGCTACACCTTC.

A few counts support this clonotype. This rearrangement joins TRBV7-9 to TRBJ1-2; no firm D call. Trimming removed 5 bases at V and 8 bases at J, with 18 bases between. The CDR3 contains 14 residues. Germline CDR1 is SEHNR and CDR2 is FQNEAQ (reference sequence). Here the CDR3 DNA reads TGTGCCAGCAGCCCTTTTGGAGGCCTTACGGGCTACACCTTC. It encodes CASSPFGGLTGYTF.

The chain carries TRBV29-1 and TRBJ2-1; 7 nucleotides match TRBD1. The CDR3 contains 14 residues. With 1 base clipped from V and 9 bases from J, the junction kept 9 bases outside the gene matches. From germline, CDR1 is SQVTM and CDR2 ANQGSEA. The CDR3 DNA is TGCAGCGTTGAAGGGTCAGGGGGTCGGGTTGAGCAGTTCTTC. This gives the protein CSVEGSGGRVEQFF.

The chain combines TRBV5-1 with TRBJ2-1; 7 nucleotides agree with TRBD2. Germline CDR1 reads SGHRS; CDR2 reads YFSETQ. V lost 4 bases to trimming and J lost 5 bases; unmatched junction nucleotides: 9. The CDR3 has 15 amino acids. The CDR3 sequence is CASSKRDYKHNEQFF. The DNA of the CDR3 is TGCGCCAGCAGCAAGAGGGACTACAAACACAATGAGCAGTTCTTC.

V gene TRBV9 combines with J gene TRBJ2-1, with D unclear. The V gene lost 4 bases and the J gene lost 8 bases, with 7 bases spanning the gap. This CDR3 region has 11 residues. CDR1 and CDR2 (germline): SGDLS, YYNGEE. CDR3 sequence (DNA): TGTGCCAGCAGCTCATCCCATGAGCAGTTCTTC. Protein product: CASSSSHEQFF.

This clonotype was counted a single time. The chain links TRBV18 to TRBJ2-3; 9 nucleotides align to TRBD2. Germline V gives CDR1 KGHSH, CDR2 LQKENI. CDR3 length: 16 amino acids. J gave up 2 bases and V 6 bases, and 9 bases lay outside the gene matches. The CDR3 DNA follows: TGTGCCAGCTCGACCCTAGCGGGGAGCCTCACAGATACGCAGTATTTT. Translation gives CASSTLAGSLTDTQYF.

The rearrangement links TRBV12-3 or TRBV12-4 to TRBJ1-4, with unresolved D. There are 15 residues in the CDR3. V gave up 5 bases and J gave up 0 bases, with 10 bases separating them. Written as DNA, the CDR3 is TGTGCCAGCAGTGGAGGATCCGCAACTAATGAAAAACTGTTTTTT. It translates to CASSGGSATNEKLFF.

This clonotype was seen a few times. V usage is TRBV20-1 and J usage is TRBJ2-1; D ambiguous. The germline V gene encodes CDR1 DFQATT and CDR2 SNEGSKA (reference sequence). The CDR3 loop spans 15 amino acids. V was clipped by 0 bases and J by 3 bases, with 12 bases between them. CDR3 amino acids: CSARDSDFNYNEQFF. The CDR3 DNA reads TGCAGTGCTAGAGATTCCGACTTTAACTACAATGAGCAGTTCTTC.

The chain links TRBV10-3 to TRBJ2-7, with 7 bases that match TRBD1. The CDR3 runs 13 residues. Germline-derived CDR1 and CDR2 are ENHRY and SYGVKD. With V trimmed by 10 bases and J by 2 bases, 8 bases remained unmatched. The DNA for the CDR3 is TGTGCCACCAGGGACAGCCTCACCTACGAGCAGTACTTC. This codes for CATRDSLTYEQYF.

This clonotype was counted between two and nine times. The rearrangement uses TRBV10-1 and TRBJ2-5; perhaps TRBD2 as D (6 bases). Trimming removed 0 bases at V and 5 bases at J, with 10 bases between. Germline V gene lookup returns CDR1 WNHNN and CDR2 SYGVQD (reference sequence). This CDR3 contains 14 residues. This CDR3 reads CASSESIAAETQYF. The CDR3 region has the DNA TGCGCCAGCAGTGAGTCGATAGCGGCGGAGACCCAGTACTTC.

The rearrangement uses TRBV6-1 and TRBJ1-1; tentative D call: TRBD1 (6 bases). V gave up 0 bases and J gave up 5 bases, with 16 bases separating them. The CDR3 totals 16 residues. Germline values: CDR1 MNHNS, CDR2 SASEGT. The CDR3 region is CASSEASDRPWTEAFF. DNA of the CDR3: TGTGCCAGCAGTGAAGCTTCGGACAGACCATGGACTGAAGCTTTCTTT.

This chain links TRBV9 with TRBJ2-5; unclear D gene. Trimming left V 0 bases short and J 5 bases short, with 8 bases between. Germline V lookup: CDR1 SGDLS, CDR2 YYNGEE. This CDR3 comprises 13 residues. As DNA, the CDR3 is TGTGCCAGCAGCGTAGCACCTAGGGAGACCCAGTACTTC. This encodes CASSVAPRETQYF.

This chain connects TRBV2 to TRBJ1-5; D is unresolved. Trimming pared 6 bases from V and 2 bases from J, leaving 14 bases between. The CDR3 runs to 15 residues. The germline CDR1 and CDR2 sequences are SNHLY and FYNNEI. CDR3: CASSFQPRGNQPQHF. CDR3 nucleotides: TGTGCCAGCAGCTTTCAGCCTAGGGGCAATCAGCCCCAGCATTTT.

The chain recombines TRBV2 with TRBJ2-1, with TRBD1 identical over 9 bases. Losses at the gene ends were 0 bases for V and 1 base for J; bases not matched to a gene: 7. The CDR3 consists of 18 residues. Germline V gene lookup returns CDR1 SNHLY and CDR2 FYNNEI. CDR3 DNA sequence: TGTGCCAGCAGTGAAGCCCGACAGGGGGAGGCTTCCTACAATGAGCAGTTCTTC. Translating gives CASSEARQGEASYNEQFF.

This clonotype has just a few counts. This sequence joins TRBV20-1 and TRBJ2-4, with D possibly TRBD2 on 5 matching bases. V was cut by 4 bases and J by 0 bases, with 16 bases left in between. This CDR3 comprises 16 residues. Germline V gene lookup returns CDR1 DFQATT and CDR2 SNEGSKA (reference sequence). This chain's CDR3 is CSAIRRAERAKNIQYF. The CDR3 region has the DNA TGCAGTGCTATTCGGCGGGCAGAGCGAGCCAAAAACATTCAGTACTTC.

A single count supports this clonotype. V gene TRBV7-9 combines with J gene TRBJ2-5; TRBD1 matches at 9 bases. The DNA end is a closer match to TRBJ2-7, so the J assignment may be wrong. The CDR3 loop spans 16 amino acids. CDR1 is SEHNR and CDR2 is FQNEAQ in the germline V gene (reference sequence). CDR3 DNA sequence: TGTGCCAGCAGGCCAACCGGGACAGGGAGGGGTTACGAGCAGTACTTC. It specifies CASRPTGTGRGYEQYF.

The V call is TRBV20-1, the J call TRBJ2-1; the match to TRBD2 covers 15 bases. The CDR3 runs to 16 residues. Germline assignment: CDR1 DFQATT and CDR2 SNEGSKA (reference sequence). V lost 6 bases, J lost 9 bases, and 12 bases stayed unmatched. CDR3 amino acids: CSASTGGTSGRREQFF. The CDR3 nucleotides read TGCAGTGCCTCTACCGGAGGGACTAGCGGGAGGCGTGAGCAGTTCTTC.

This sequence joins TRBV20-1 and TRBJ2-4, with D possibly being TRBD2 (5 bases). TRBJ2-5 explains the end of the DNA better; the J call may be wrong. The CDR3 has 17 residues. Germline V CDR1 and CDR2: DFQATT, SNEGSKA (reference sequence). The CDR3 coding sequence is TGCAGTGCTAGAGATATAATTCGGCTAGCCCGGGAAGAGACCCAGTACTTC. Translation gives CSARDIIRLAREETQYF.

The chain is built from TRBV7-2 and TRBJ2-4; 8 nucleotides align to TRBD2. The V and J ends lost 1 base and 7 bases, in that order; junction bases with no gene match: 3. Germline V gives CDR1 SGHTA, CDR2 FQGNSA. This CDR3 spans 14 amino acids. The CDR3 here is CASSLGLAGNIQYF. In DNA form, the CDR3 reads TGTGCCAGCAGCTTAGGCCTAGCGGGTAACATTCAGTACTTC.